This T cell receptor beta chain was sequenced for a study of CD8+ T cells in alopecia areata. Germline lookup yields CDR1 SGHNT and CDR2 YYREEE (reference sequence). The CDR3 sequence is 16 residues long. The ends lost 3 bases at V and 4 bases at J; junction bases unmatched: 8. Reverse transcription of extracted RNA yielded cDNA, which provided the sequencing template. Generated by immunoSEQ multiplex PCR, the TCRdb table keeps only in-frame clones and is missing some. This table holds 120,000 to 150,000 clones, 85% to 90% found once. The receptor's source is a human donor with alopecia areata. This chain uses TRBV5-4 with TRBJ2-5; TRBD1 agrees at 11 bases. The sequenced sample was CD8+ T cells sorted from blood, obtained at week 0. The CDR3 reads CASSSTDRGRLETQYF. The CDR3 DNA sequence: TGTGCCAGCAGCTCGACGGACAGGGGGCGGTTAGAGACCCAGTACTTC.